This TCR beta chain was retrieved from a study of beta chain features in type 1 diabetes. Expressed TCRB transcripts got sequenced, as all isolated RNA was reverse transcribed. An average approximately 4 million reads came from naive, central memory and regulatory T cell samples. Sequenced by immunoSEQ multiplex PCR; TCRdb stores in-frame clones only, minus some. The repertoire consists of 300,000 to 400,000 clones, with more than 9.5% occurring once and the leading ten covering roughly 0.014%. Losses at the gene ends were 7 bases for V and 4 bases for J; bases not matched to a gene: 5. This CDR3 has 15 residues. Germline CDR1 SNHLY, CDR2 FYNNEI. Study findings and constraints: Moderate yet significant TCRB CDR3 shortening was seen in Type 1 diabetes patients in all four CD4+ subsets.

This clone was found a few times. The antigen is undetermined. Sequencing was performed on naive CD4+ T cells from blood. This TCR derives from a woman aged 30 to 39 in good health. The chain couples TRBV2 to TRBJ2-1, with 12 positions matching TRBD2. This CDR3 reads CASKNGLAGYNEQFF. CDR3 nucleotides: TGTGCCAGCAAGAACGGACTAGCGGGGTACAATGAGCAGTTCTTC.